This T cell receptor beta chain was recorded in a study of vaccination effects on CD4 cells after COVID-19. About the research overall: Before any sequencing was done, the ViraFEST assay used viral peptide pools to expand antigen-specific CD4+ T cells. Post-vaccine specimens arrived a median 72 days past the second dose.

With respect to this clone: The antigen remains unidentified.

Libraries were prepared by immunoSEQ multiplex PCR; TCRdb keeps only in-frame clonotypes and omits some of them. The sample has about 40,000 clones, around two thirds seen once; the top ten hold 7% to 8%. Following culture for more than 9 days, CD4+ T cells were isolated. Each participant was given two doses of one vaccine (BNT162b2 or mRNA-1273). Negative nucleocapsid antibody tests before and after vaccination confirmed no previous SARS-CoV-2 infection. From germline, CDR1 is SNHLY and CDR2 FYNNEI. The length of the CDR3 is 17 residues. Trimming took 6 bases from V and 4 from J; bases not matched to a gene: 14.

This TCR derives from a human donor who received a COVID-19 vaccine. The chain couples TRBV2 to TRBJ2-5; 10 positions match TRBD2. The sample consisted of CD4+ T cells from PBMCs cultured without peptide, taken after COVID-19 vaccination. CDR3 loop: CASRRGTSVASRETQYF. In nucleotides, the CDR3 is TGTGCCAGCAGACGTGGGACTAGCGTAGCCTCCCGAGAGACCCAGTACTTC.